This T cell receptor beta chain was obtained from a study of cytomegalovirus exposure and HLA in healthy donors. Study-level findings and limits: Despite most TCR sequences being rare, some public TCRs occurred in many donors.

In regard to this clone: No antigen is known for it.

The CDR3 totals 12 residues. V lost 4 bases, J lost 10 bases, and 14 bases lay in between. Germline CDR1 reads PRHDT; CDR2 reads FYEKMQ (reference sequence). PCR primers comprised 60 Vbeta and 13 Jbeta primers. Assay: immunoSEQ multiplex PCR; the TCRdb copy retains only in-frame clones and omits some. The sample contains 100,000 to 150,000 clones, roughly 74% of which appear only once. The chain links TRBV13 to TRBJ2-7; no firm D call. The source of this sequence is a woman aged 45-59 years in good health and CMV-seropositive. Sequencing was done on a sample of PBMCs. CDR3 sequence: CASSSDRRGQYF. The CDR3 DNA reads as TGTGCCAGCAGCTCCGATCGAAGAGGCCAGTACTTC. The full variable domain, in which reference TRBV13 and TRBJ2-7 provide the parts outside the CDR3, is AAGVIQSPRHLIKEKRETATLKCYPIPRHDTVYWYQQGPGQDPQFLISFYEKMQSDKGSIPDRFSAQQFSDYHSELNMSSLELGDSALYFCASSSDRRGQYFGPGTRLTVT.